This passage covers 14 T cell receptor beta chains from one sample sequenced in a study of T cell changes during pregnancy in multiple sclerosis. The method was immunoSEQ multiplex PCR; TCRdb's version includes in-frame clones alone and lacks a portion of them. The repertoire consists of some 71,000 clones, with around 92% occurring once and the leading ten covering over 1.3%. The sequenced sample was peripheral blood, obtained after pregnancy. The receptors originated from a female donor with multiple sclerosis, enrolled in a pregnancy study.

This clone has just one count. The chain uses TRBV6-6 and TRBJ2-7; 8 bases fit TRBD1. Germline V gene sequence: CDR1 MNHNY, CDR2 SVGAGI (reference sequence). The CDR3 loop spans 15 amino acids. J was trimmed by 0 bases and V by 6 bases; bases with no gene match: 7. CDR3 amino acids: CASSPGGQGSYEQYF. CDR3 DNA sequence: TGTGCCAGCAGCCCCGGAGGACAGGGCTCCTACGAGCAGTACTTC.

The chain carries TRBV5-4 and TRBJ1-1; D is perhaps TRBD1 (5 bases). The germline V gene encodes CDR1 SGHNT and CDR2 YYREEE (reference sequence). This CDR3 region has 14 residues. Trimming stripped 3 bases from V and 3 bases from J, with 12 bases between. The CDR3 region has the DNA TGTGCCAGCAGCTCGGGGGGGGGTGACACTGAAGCTTTCTTT. Its translation is CASSSGGGDTEAFF. The full variable domain, with the rest looked up from reference TRBV5-4 and TRBJ1-1, is ETGVTQSPTHLIKTRGQQVTLRCSSQSGHNTVSWYQQALGQGPQFIFQYYREEENGRGNFPPRFSGLQFPNYSSELNVNALELDDSALYLCASSSGGGDTEAFFGQGTRLTVV.

The CDR3 reads CASSPGLADTDTQYF. CDR3 coding DNA: TGTGCCAGCAGCCCGGGACTAGCGGACACAGATACGCAGTATTTT. This chain uses TRBV5-4 with TRBJ2-3; 11 bases fit TRBD2. Losses at the gene ends were 4 bases for V and 2 bases for J; bases not matched to a gene: 3. Germline V CDR1 and CDR2: SGHNT, YYREEE (reference sequence). CDR3 length: 15 amino acids.

The chain employs TRBV13 and TRBJ2-7, with 7 bases fitting TRBD2. Germline CDR1 PRHDT, CDR2 FYEKMQ (reference sequence). The trim removed 5 bases at V and 1 base at J, leaving 11 bases unmatched. The CDR3 sequence is 16 residues long. The CDR3 sequence: CASSAVTQAGSYEQYF. The CDR3 region has the DNA TGTGCCAGCAGCGCCGTCACGCAAGCGGGGTCCTACGAGCAGTACTTC.

Only a few counts were recorded for this clone. DNA for the CDR3: TGTGCCAGCAGCCCCAGACAGGGGGCTAAAAGGTCGGCTTTCTTT. Translation gives CASSPRQGAKRSAFF. J is TRBJ1-1 and V is TRBV14; 10 nucleotides line up with TRBD1. Germline V gives CDR1 SGHDN, CDR2 FVKESK. The CDR3 covers 15 residues. With V trimmed by 4 bases and J by 11 bases, 13 bases remained unmatched.

The CDR3 DNA is TGCGCCAGCAGCTTTAGCGGGGGTAGCTCCTACGAGCAGTACTTC. Protein product: CASSFSGGSSYEQYF. V is TRBV5-1 and J is TRBJ2-7, with TRBD2 identical over 9 bases. J was trimmed by 0 bases and V by 2 bases; bases with no gene match: 3. Per the germline V gene, CDR1 is SGHRS and CDR2 is YFSETQ. The length of the CDR3 is 15 residues.

The V call is TRBV27, the J call TRBJ2-7; 8 bases align to TRBD1. J gave up 2 bases and V 5 bases, and 8 bases lay outside the gene matches. The CDR3 loop spans 15 amino acids. Germline V gene data show CDR1 as MNHEY and CDR2 as SMNVEV (reference sequence). The CDR3 region is CASSVPYRGTYEQYF. The CDR3 DNA sequence: TGTGCCAGCAGTGTCCCCTACAGGGGGACCTACGAGCAGTACTTC.

As concerns this clone: In the same sample, other DNA sequences code for this CDR3. J is TRBJ1-2 and V is TRBV18; 7 bases line up with TRBD1. CDR3 length: 13 amino acids. The V and J ends lost 3 bases and 6 bases, in that order; junction bases with no gene match: 4. The germline V gene has CDR1 KGHSH and CDR2 LQKENI. The CDR3, as DNA: TGTGCCAGCTCACCTAGGCAGGGGGATGGCTACACCTTC. This translates into CASSPRQGDGYTF. The variable domain in full, completed from reference TRBV18 and TRBJ1-2, reads NAGVMQNPRHLVRRRGQEARLRCSPMKGHSHVYWYRQLPEEGLKFMVYLQKENIIDESGMPKERFSAEFPKEGPSILRIQQVVRGDSAAYFCASSPRQGDGYTFGSGTRLTVV.

The chain has TRBV11-2 and TRBJ2-7; 11 bases are a match to TRBD2. Germline CDR1 SGHAT, CDR2 FQNNGV. The CDR3 sequence is 15 residues long. V trimming: 4 bases; J trimming: 0 bases; junction bases outside the gene matches: 2. The CDR3 DNA reads TGTGCCAGCAGCTCCGGGACTAGCGGCTCCTACGAGCAGTACTTC. Translated, it gives CASSSGTSGSYEQYF.

The J gene is TRBJ2-2, the V gene TRBV19, with 8 bases identical to TRBD2. V was clipped by 7 bases and J by 5 bases; unmatched bases: 9. This CDR3 contains 15 residues. Germline loops: CDR1 LNHDA, CDR2 SQIVND (reference sequence). This CDR3 is CASKIPGGGTGELFF. The CDR3 DNA reads TGTGCCAGTAAGATTCCGGGAGGGGGTACCGGGGAGCTGTTTTTT.

This sequence joins TRBV4-2 and TRBJ2-1; 8 nucleotides agree with TRBD2. Looked up from germline, CDR1 is LGHNA and CDR2 is YNFKEQ. The CDR3 loop spans 16 amino acids. The V and J ends lost 6 bases and 2 bases, in that order; junction bases with no gene match: 9. The chain's CDR3 is CASRSQREPPYNEQFF. CDR3 coding DNA: TGTGCCAGCAGATCCCAGCGGGAGCCCCCCTACAATGAGCAGTTCTTC.

CDR3 DNA: TGTGCCAGCAGATGGACGGGGGATGGTGGCTACACCTTC. Translation: CASRWTGDGGYTF. The chain employs TRBV5-6 and TRBJ1-2; maybe TRBD1 (5 bases). The germline V gene encodes CDR1 SGHDT and CDR2 YYEEEE. This CDR3 spans 13 amino acids. Deletions cut 5 bases from V and 7 bases from J, with 15 bases between.

The chain carries TRBV19 and TRBJ1-5; D is uncertain. The CDR3 runs 19 residues. From germline, CDR1 is LNHDA and CDR2 SQIVND (reference sequence). The V gene lost 1 base and the J gene lost 0 bases, with 19 bases spanning the gap. CDR3 sequence (DNA): TGTGCCAGTAGTATAGGTTGGAGATTAACCGGCGCTAGCAATCAGCCCCAGCATTTT. Protein: CASSIGWRLTGASNQPQHF.

V gene TRBV7-3 combines with J gene TRBJ1-2; TRBD1 aligns across 8 bases. The CDR3 is made up of 13 amino acids. Germline loops: CDR1 SGHTA, CDR2 FQGTGA. Trimming at V came to 3 bases and at J to 3 bases, leaving 0 bases not matched to a gene. This chain's CDR3 is CASSLTGDYGYTF. CDR3 sequence (DNA): TGTGCCAGCAGCTTGACAGGGGACTATGGCTACACCTTC.